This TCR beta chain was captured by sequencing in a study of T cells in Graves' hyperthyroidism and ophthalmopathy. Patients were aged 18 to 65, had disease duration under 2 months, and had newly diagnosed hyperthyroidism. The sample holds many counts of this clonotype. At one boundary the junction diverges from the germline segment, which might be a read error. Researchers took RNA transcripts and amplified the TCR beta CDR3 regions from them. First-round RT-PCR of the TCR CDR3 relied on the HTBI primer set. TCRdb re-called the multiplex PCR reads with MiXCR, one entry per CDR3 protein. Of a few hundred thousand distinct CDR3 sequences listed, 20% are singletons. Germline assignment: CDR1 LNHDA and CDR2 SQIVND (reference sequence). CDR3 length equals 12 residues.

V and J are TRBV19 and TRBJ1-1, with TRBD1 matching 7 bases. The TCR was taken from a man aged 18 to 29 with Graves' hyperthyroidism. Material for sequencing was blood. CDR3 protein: CASRYRGSEALF. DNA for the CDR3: TGTGCCAGCAGATACAGGGGATCTGAAGCTCTCTTT. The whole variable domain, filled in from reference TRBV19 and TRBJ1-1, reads DGGITQSPKYLFRKEGQNVTLSCEQNLNHDAMYWYRQDPGQGLRLIYYSQIVNDFQKGDIAEGYSVSREKKESFPLTVTSAQKNPTAFYLCASRYRGSEALFGQGTRLTVV.